Shown below are 10 T cell receptor beta chains from a single sample sequenced in a study of persistence of HIV-infected CD4 T cells. Stimulation used approximately 9.5 ug/mL lysate from CMV-infected fibroblasts. Responding CD4+ T cells were sorted by upregulation of both CD40 ligand and CD69. Their antigens remain unidentified. This was the immunoSEQ version 4 assay in survey mode. Sequencing used immunoSEQ multiplex PCR; TCRdb keeps in-frame clones, though not all of them. Of about 7,000 clones listed, around three quarters are singletons. Sequencing used CD4+ T cells sorted from PBMCs after approximately 19-hour stimulation, obtained from a patient who received antiretroviral therapy. Source of these receptors: an adult woman with HIV who was CMV-seropositive.

The V gene is TRBV7-2, the J gene TRBJ2-7, with no clear D. The CDR3 runs 13 residues. The germline gives CDR1 SGHTA, CDR2 FQGNSA. Between the trimmed V and J ends, which lost 8 bases and 2 bases, there was a span of 13 bases. Here the CDR3 reads CASLNGSPYEQYF. The DNA of the CDR3 is TGTGCCAGCCTGAACGGGTCCCCCTACGAGCAGTACTTC.

The chain uses TRBV5-1 and TRBJ2-5; possible D gene TRBD1, 5 bases. The V and J ends lost 5 bases and 4 bases respectively, with 12 bases between them. CDR3 length: 13 residues. Germline CDR1 SGHRS, CDR2 YFSETQ. The CDR3 reads CASRPQGGETQYF. DNA of the CDR3: TGCGCCAGCAGACCCCAGGGTGGAGAGACCCAGTACTTC.

This clone was found once. In DNA form, the CDR3 reads TGTGCCAGCAGTTTACGGGTAGCGGGGGGGTTCCAAGAGACCCAGTACTTC. Its translation: CASSLRVAGGFQETQYF. This chain links TRBV28 with TRBJ2-5; TRBD2 matches 11 bases. Germline V gives CDR1 MDHEN, CDR2 SYDVKM. The CDR3 contains 17 residues. J gave up 1 base and V 2 bases, and 6 bases lay outside the gene matches.

The V and J genes are TRBV28 and TRBJ1-1, with a tentative D call TRBD1 (5 bases). The CDR3 length is 12 residues. Germline CDR1 and CDR2: MDHEN and SYDVKM. The germline V and J ends were trimmed by 8 bases and 5 bases, with 12 bases remaining between them. CDR3 in amino acids: CASGHGGTEAFF. DNA for the CDR3: TGTGCCAGCGGGCATGGGGGGACTGAAGCTTTCTTT.

The V call is TRBV5-4, the J call TRBJ2-2; D might be TRBD1 (6 bases). V was clipped by 6 bases and J by 0 bases, with 15 bases between them. Germline V CDR1 and CDR2: SGHNT, YYREEE (reference sequence). The CDR3 has 16 amino acids. The DNA of the CDR3 is TGTGCCAGCATCTCACGAACAGGGACGAACACCGGGGAGCTGTTTTTT. Its protein is CASISRTGTNTGELFF.

The V call is TRBV2, the J call TRBJ1-1, with D possibly being TRBD1 (5 bases). The CDR3 covers 14 residues. Germline lookup yields CDR1 SNHLY and CDR2 FYNNEI. V was clipped by 7 bases and J by 0 bases, with 12 bases between them. The CDR3 sequence: CASTRGEMNTEAFF. The DNA of the CDR3 is TGTGCCAGCACTCGGGGGGAGATGAACACTGAAGCTTTCTTT.

V gene TRBV27 combines with J gene TRBJ2-3; tentatively, D is TRBD2 (5 bases). Looked up from germline, CDR1 is MNHEY and CDR2 is SMNVEV (reference sequence). Between the trimmed V and J ends, which lost 3 bases and 4 bases, there was a span of 11 bases. The CDR3 runs 14 residues. CDR3 bases: TGTGCCAGCAGTTTGAGGGAAAGAGCAGATACGCAGTATTTT. Residues: CASSLRERADTQYF.

The V gene is TRBV30, the J gene TRBJ1-2; D is perhaps TRBD1 (6 bases). Deletions cut 0 bases from V and 5 bases from J, with 10 bases between. The CDR3 spans 13 residues. Germline loops: CDR1 GTSNPN, CDR2 SVGIG (reference sequence). CDR3 bases: TGTGCCTGGAGTGTACAGGGTCCTTATGGCTACACCTTC. Residues: CAWSVQGPYGYTF.

The chain combines TRBV5-6 with TRBJ2-7; 8 bases are shared with TRBD1. Per the germline V gene, CDR1 is SGHDT and CDR2 is YYEEEE. V was pared by 7 bases and J by 2 bases, with 2 bases of the junction left unmatched. The CDR3 contains 12 residues. The CDR3 nucleotides are TGTGCCAGCGGACAGGGTACCTACGAGCAGTACTTC. Its translation: CASGQGTYEQYF.

The chain joins TRBV2 to TRBJ1-2; a possible D gene is TRBD1 (5 bases). The CDR3 contains 13 residues. V was cut by 6 bases and J by 6 bases, with 14 bases left in between. Germline-derived CDR1 and CDR2 are SNHLY and FYNNEI. The CDR3, as DNA: TGTGCCAGCAGCAGACAGCGGTCGGATGGCTACACCTTC. As protein: CASSRQRSDGYTF.